A single sample is the source of the 13 T cell receptor beta chains below, sequenced in a study of CD8 T cells in ankylosing spondylitis. One entry per CDR3 protein results from TCRdb running MiXCR on the 5' RACE reads. This table holds approximately 350,000 distinct CDR3 sequences, 14% to 15% found once. Material: blood, either unsorted or a sorted T cell fraction (not recorded which). The receptors derive from a male donor with ankylosing spondylitis or in good health (not recorded which).

The gene calls are TRBV29-1 and TRBJ1-3; D gene ambiguous. The V end was cut by 6 bases, the J end by 1 base, with 10 bases between. This CDR3 comprises 13 residues. Germline-derived CDR1 and CDR2 are SQVTM and ANQGSEA. The CDR3 region has the DNA TGCAGCGTCGGGGAGACATCTGGAAACACCATATATTTT. It translates to CSVGETSGNTIYF.

The chain couples TRBV29-1 to TRBJ2-4; D is undetermined. The V gene lost 5 bases and the J gene lost 6 bases, with 5 bases spanning the gap. The CDR3 covers 10 residues. Germline V gene data show CDR1 as SQVTM and CDR2 as ANQGSEA. The CDR3: CSVLGNIQYF. The CDR3 DNA reads TGCAGCGTTCTCGGAAACATTCAGTACTTC.

This chain links TRBV10-1 with TRBJ2-3; D may correspond to TRBD1 or TRBD2 (5 bases each). The ends were cut back, 2 bases at V and 0 bases at J, with 12 bases in the middle. The CDR3 has 16 amino acids. Germline values: CDR1 WNHNN, CDR2 SYGVQD (reference sequence). CDR3 sequence reads: CASSERGPVSTDTQYF. For the CDR3, the DNA is TGCGCCAGCAGTGAGAGGGGACCAGTTAGCACAGATACGCAGTATTTT.

CDR3 nucleotide sequence: TGTGCTAGTGGGCGGACTAGCGGGCCGTACAATGAGCAGTTCTTC. It codes for CASGRTSGPYNEQFF. The chain combines TRBV12-5 with TRBJ2-1; 11 nucleotides agree with TRBD2. CDR3 size: 15 residues. V shed 6 bases and J 4 bases; nucleotides not matched to a gene: 5. In germline, CDR1 is LGHNT, CDR2 FRNRAP.

This clonotype was counted many times. The rearrangement joins TRBV10-2 to TRBJ1-5; weak D call: TRBD1 (6 bases). The CDR3 is 15 residues long. Germline V gene sequence: CDR1 WSHSY, CDR2 SAAADI. V lost 2 bases, J lost 2 bases, and 10 bases lay in between. The CDR3 loop is CASSETGSGNQPQHF. The CDR3 nucleotides read TGCGCCAGCAGTGAGACAGGGAGCGGCAATCAGCCCCAGCATTTT.

This clonotype was counted once. The V call is TRBV15, the J call TRBJ2-7, with D hard to call. CDR3 length: 16 amino acids. CDR1 LNHNV and CDR2 YYDKDF come from the germline V gene (reference sequence). V lost 1 base and J lost 2, with 15 bases in between. DNA for the CDR3: TGTGCCACCAGCAGAGCCCCGTCTAGTGAGGCCTACGAGCAGTACTTC. Encoded protein: CATSRAPSSEAYEQYF.

The chain joins TRBV25-1 to TRBJ2-1; D not certain. V lost 2 bases and J 10 bases, leaving 15 bases between the germline ends. Looked up from germline, CDR1 is MGHDK and CDR2 is SYGVNS. This CDR3 is 14 amino acids long. In DNA form, the CDR3 reads TGTGCCAGCAGTGAAACCGGTCCCCCCCGGGAGCAGTTCTTC. Translation gives CASSETGPPREQFF. Supplemented by reference TRBV25-1 and TRBJ2-1, the full variable domain reads EADIYQTPRYLVIGTGKKITLECSQTMGHDKMYWYQQDPGMELHLIHYSYGVNSTEKGDLSSESTVSRIRTEHFPLTLESARPSHTSQYLCASSETGPPREQFFGPGTRLTVL.

In this sample, this clonotype turned up a few times. This chain links TRBV3-1 with TRBJ2-7; D is unresolved. The CDR3 totals 13 residues. The germline V gene has CDR1 LGHDT and CDR2 YNNKEL (reference sequence). The V gene lost 0 bases and the J gene lost 6 bases, with 9 bases spanning the gap. In DNA, the CDR3 is TGTGCCAGCAGCCAAGACGGACGGGCCGAGCAGTACTTC. This sequence encodes CASSQDGRAEQYF.

This clonotype turned up a few times. This rearrangement joins TRBV3-1 to TRBJ1-6; D not certain. Per the germline V gene, CDR1 is LGHDT and CDR2 is YNNKEL (reference sequence). This CDR3 is 15 amino acids long. V was pared by 4 bases and J by 5 bases, with 12 bases between. The CDR3 loop reads CASSPRGPDNSPLHF. CDR3 DNA: TGTGCCAGCAGCCCCAGAGGGCCAGATAATTCACCCCTCCACTTT. Full variable domain (missing parts from reference TRBV3-1 and TRBJ1-6): DTAVSQTPKYLVTQMGNDKSIKCEQNLGHDTMYWYKQDSKKFLKIMFSYNNKELIINETVPNRFSPKSPDKAHLNLHINSLELGDSAVYFCASSPRGPDNSPLHFGNGTRLTVT.

CDR3 sequence (DNA): TGTGCCAGCAGCTTGACCGCCGGGACAGGGATAGGAGAGACCCAGTACTTC. Its protein product is CASSLTAGTGIGETQYF. The chain couples TRBV5-4 to TRBJ2-5, with 9 bases lining up with TRBD1. Trimming at V came to 1 base and at J to 4 bases, leaving 11 bases not matched to a gene. This CDR3 has 17 residues. The V gene's germline CDR1 is SGHNT and CDR2 YYREEE (reference sequence).

This clonotype was found many times. The J gene is TRBJ2-7, the V gene TRBV7-2; D is undetermined. Trimming cost V 2 bases and J 0 bases, with 11 bases left between them. From germline, CDR1 is SGHTA and CDR2 FQGNSA. This CDR3 is built from 15 residues. The CDR3 protein is CASSLLGDSSYEQYF. The CDR3 bases are TGTGCCAGCAGCTTACTTGGGGATAGCTCCTACGAGCAGTACTTC.

This clonotype came up a few times. The J gene is TRBJ1-6, the V gene TRBV2, with a possible D match to TRBD1 (6 bases). Trimming left V 3 bases short and J 6 bases short, with 12 bases between. In germline, CDR1 is SNHLY, CDR2 FYNNEI. The CDR3 runs 15 residues. Here the CDR3 DNA reads TGTGCCAGCAGTGACAGGGGCCGACTTAATTCACCCCTCCACTTT. Its translation is CASSDRGRLNSPLHF.

The genes are TRBV12-3 or TRBV12-4 and TRBJ1-2; TRBD1 matches 8 bases. The V segment lost 3 bases and the J segment 8 bases; nucleotides outside the gene matches: 5. The CDR3 sequence is 13 residues long. The CDR3 region has the DNA TGTGCCAGCAGTTTCCTACAGGGGGGGGGCTACACCTTC. Protein: CASSFLQGGGYTF.